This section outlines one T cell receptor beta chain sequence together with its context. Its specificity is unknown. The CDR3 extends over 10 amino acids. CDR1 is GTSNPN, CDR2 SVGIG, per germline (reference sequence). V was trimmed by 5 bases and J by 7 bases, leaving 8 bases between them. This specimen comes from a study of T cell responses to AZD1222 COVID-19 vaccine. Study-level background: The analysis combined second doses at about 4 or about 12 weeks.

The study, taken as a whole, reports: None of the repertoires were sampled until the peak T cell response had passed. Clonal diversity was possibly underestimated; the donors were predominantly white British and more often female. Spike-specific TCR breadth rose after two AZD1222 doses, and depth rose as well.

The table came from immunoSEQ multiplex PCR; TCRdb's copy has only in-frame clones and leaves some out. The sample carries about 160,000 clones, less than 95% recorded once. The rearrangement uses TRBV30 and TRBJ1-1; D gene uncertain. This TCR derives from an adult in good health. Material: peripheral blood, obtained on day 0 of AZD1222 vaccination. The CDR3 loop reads CAWLQHEAFF. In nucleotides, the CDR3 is TGTGCCTGGCTACAGCATGAAGCTTTCTTT.